The 24 T cell receptor beta chains listed next were all sequenced from one sample in a study of blood T cell repertoires in COVID-19. The repertoire was sequenced with immunoSEQ multiplex PCR; TCRdb's copy has only in-frame clones and lacks some. The sample lists fewer than 400,000 clones, less than 85% seen once, with approximately 1.9% in the top ten. Sequencing was carried out using PBMCs or T cells enriched from blood (not recorded which). The receptors here all came from a woman in her 30s who had been exposed to COVID-19.

The chain has TRBV24-1 and TRBJ2-3; 15 bases match TRBD2. CDR3 length: 17 amino acids. Germline V lookup: CDR1 KGHDR, CDR2 SFDVKD. Unmatched junction bases numbered 6, after V lost 4 bases and J lost 5 bases. CDR3 coding DNA: TGTGCCACCAGTGAAAGGACTAGCGGGGGGGCCAGAGATACGCAGTATTTT. This encodes CATSERTSGGARDTQYF.

The chain has TRBV19 and TRBJ1-1, with D maybe TRBD1 (6 bases). V was clipped by 0 bases and J by 11 bases, with 13 bases between them. The germline CDR1 and CDR2 sequences are LNHDA and SQIVND (reference sequence). The CDR3 sequence is 13 residues long. CDR3: CASSIDRGAQAFF. For the CDR3, the DNA is TGTGCCAGTAGTATAGATCGGGGGGCTCAGGCTTTCTTT.

The CDR3 DNA is TGTGCCAGCAGCCCCGCGGACAGAGCTAACTATGGCTACACCTTC. Translated, it gives CASSPADRANYGYTF. This sequence joins TRBV28 and TRBJ1-2; TRBD1 might be the D (6 bases). The length of the CDR3 is 15 residues. Trimming removed 6 bases from V and 0 bases from J, with 14 bases in between. The germline CDR1 and CDR2 sequences are MDHEN and SYDVKM.

This clone was detected ten times or more. This chain connects TRBV2 to TRBJ1-2; a weak D match, TRBD1 (5 bases). Trimming shortened V by 7 bases and J by 4 bases, and 19 bases separated the two germline ends. Germline values: CDR1 SNHLY, CDR2 FYNNEI. The CDR3 length is 15 residues. The CDR3 loop reads CASNPQSGGSYGYTF. The CDR3 DNA follows: TGTGCCAGCAACCCCCAGTCGGGGGGTAGCTATGGCTACACCTTC.

The chain combines TRBV10-3 with TRBJ2-7; D is perhaps TRBD2 (7 bases). The germline V gene encodes CDR1 ENHRY and CDR2 SYGVKD. Trimming removed 7 bases at V and 0 bases at J, with 13 bases between. CDR3 length equals 14 residues. CDR3 sequence reads: CAITGGASSYEQYF. The CDR3 DNA reads as TGTGCCATCACTGGGGGGGCCAGCTCCTACGAGCAGTACTTC.

The chain carries TRBV5-6 and TRBJ2-7; 7 bases are shared with TRBD1. Trimming cost V 0 bases and J 6 bases; bases outside gene matches: 6. Germline V gives CDR1 SGHDT, CDR2 YYEEEE. The CDR3 length is 14 residues. The CDR3 loop is CASSLGQGMSEQYF. The CDR3 nucleotides are TGTGCCAGCAGCTTGGGACAGGGAATGTCCGAGCAGTACTTC.

The rearrangement links TRBV19 to TRBJ1-5; 10 bases agree with TRBD1. The CDR3 totals 14 residues. Germline lookup yields CDR1 LNHDA and CDR2 SQIVND (reference sequence). V gave up 8 bases and J gave up 5 bases; unmatched junction bases: 6. The DNA of the CDR3 is TGTGCCAGTGCGCCGGACAGGGGGGATCAGCCCCAGCATTTT. Translating it yields CASAPDRGDQPQHF.

The CDR3 DNA follows: TGTGCCAGCAGCGAACACCCCCCTTCTTACGAGCAGTACTTC. Amino acid sequence: CASSEHPPSYEQYF. J is TRBJ2-7 and V is TRBV3-1 (or the pseudogene TRBV3-2); D is unclear. The ends were cut back, 5 bases at V and 4 bases at J, with 15 bases in the middle. This CDR3 is 14 amino acids long. CDR1 is LGHDT and CDR2 is YNNKEL in the germline V gene (reference sequence).

The chain links TRBV4-3 to TRBJ1-3; D gene uncertain. V was cut by 0 bases and J by 0 bases, with 9 bases left in between. CDR1 is LGHNA and CDR2 is YSLEER in the germline V gene. This CDR3 comprises 16 residues. CDR3 coding DNA: TGCGCCAGCAGCCAAGAGCGGGCTTTCTCTGGAAACACCATATATTTT. It encodes CASSQERAFSGNTIYF.

The chain joins TRBV12-3 or TRBV12-4 to TRBJ1-2; D remains unclear. The CDR3 sequence is 13 residues long. The germline V and J ends were trimmed by 4 bases and 0 bases, with 6 bases remaining between them. CDR3 protein: CASSSRANYGYTF. The CDR3 DNA reads TGTGCCAGCAGTTCGAGAGCTAACTATGGCTACACCTTC.

The chain joins TRBV7-2 to TRBJ2-2; D remains ambiguous. This CDR3 comprises 14 residues. V was shortened by 1 base and J by 3 bases, with 6 bases between the two germline ends. Germline V lookup: CDR1 SGHTA, CDR2 FQGNSA. CDR3: CASSLVVYTGELFF. The CDR3 coding sequence is TGTGCCAGCAGCTTAGTAGTTTACACCGGGGAGCTGTTTTTT.

CDR3 coding DNA: TGCGCCAGCAGCCAAGTAAGGGGTCAGACCCAGTACTTC. This translates into CASSQVRGQTQYF. The chain couples TRBV4-1 to TRBJ2-5, with D possibly being TRBD1 (5 bases). V lost 1 base and J 6 bases, leaving 9 bases between the germline ends. Looked up from germline, CDR1 is MGHRA and CDR2 is YSYEKL. This CDR3 region has 13 residues.

The chain combines TRBV28 with TRBJ2-7, with a possible D match to TRBD2 (5 bases). CDR3 size: 14 residues. Germline CDR1 and CDR2: MDHEN and SYDVKM. V lost 10 bases and J lost 4, with 20 bases in between. The CDR3 coding sequence is TGTGCCACAGAAGCGGAGGACCCTCGTTACGAGCAGTACTTC. The encoded protein is CATEAEDPRYEQYF.

The chain carries TRBV2 and TRBJ1-1, with 7 bases aligning to TRBD1. J lost 3 bases, V lost 10 bases, and 8 bases had no gene match. CDR1 is SNHLY, CDR2 FYNNEI, per germline. There are 13 residues in the CDR3. CDR3 residues: CANTDRMDTEAFF. CDR3 DNA: TGTGCCAACACGGACAGGATGGACACTGAAGCTTTCTTT.

Concerning this clone: Other DNA sequences in this sample translate to the same CDR3. The chain combines TRBV28 with TRBJ2-7, with D unresolved. CDR1 is MDHEN, CDR2 SYDVKM, per germline. The V end lost 6 bases, the J end lost 3 bases, and 9 bases lay between the germline ends. The CDR3 has 12 residues. CDR3 sequence: CASSPTLYEQYF. CDR3 sequence (DNA): TGTGCCAGCAGCCCTACCCTCTACGAGCAGTACTTC.

The chain links TRBV5-1 to TRBJ1-2; D is possibly TRBD1 (5 bases). The CDR3 consists of 15 residues. V was clipped by 1 base and J by 4 bases, with 14 bases between them. The germline V gene has CDR1 SGHRS and CDR2 YFSETQ. For the CDR3, the DNA is TGCGCCAGCAGCTTGTTCCCTGACAGTTCCTATGGCTACACCTTC. Encoded protein: CASSLFPDSSYGYTF.

The CDR3 DNA reads TGTGCCAGCAACCCCGGGGGGCTTTCGAACACTGAAGCTTTCTTT. Translation: CASNPGGLSNTEAFF. The gene calls are TRBV9 and TRBJ1-1, with D possibly TRBD1 on 6 matching bases. The CDR3 sequence is 15 residues long. Per germline, CDR1 SGDLS and CDR2 YYNGEE. Deletions cut 6 bases from V and 1 base from J, with 16 bases between.

On this clone: The same CDR3 is also encoded by other DNA sequences in this sample. The rearrangement uses TRBV5-8 and TRBJ1-5, with D possibly matching TRBD1 (6 bases). Trimming pared 2 bases from V and 4 bases from J, leaving 10 bases between. The CDR3 is made up of 14 amino acids. The V gene's germline CDR1 is SGHTS and CDR2 YDEGEE. The CDR3 loop is CASSLTGPNQPQHF. CDR3 DNA: TGTGCCAGCAGCTTAACAGGGCCTAATCAGCCCCAGCATTTT.

This chain links TRBV27 with TRBJ2-7; D is unresolved. Per the germline V gene, CDR1 is MNHEY and CDR2 is SMNVEV (reference sequence). The CDR3 has 13 residues. V was shortened by 5 bases and J by 7 bases, with 15 bases between the two germline ends. This CDR3 is CASSPTTRWEQYF. CDR3 nucleotide sequence: TGTGCCAGCAGTCCCACTACGAGATGGGAGCAGTACTTC.

CDR3 nucleotide sequence: TGTGCCAGCAGTGTTGGACAGGCAAAAAACATTCAGTACTTC. Translated: CASSVGQAKNIQYF. The V and J genes are TRBV28 and TRBJ2-4, with 7 nucleotides matching TRBD1. The trim removed 5 bases at V and 4 bases at J, leaving 5 bases unmatched. The CDR3 runs 14 residues. Germline V gives CDR1 MDHEN, CDR2 SYDVKM. The variable domain in full, completed from reference TRBV28 and TRBJ2-4, reads DVKVTQSSRYLVKRTGEKVFLECVQDMDHENMFWYRQDPGLGLRLIYFSYDVKMKEKGDIPEGYSVSREKKERFSLILESASTNQTSMYLCASSVGQAKNIQYFGAGTRLSVL.

V and J are TRBV4-3 and TRBJ2-5, with 11 bases that match TRBD2. The V gene end was trimmed by 0 bases and the J gene end by 5 bases; junction bases not matched to a gene: 14. This CDR3 has 19 amino acids. CDR1 is LGHNA, CDR2 YSLEER, per germline. For the CDR3, the DNA is TGCGCCAGCAGCCAAGATCACTACTCCGGGACTAGCGGTCGGGAGACCCAGTACTTC. Translation gives CASSQDHYSGTSGRETQYF.

This clone appeared once. V and J are TRBV6-2 or TRBV6-3 and TRBJ1-1; TRBD1 aligns across 7 bases. Trimming removed 2 bases from V and 7 bases from J; junction bases left unmatched: 4. This CDR3 comprises 13 residues. The germline CDR1 and CDR2 sequences are MNHEY and SVGEGT. Written as DNA, the CDR3 is TGTGCCAGCAGTTACGGGGACAGACGTGAAGCTTTCTTT. It translates to CASSYGDRREAFF.

This chain uses TRBV9 with TRBJ2-3; 8 bases fit TRBD1. The CDR3 has 17 residues. CDR1 and CDR2 (germline): SGDLS, YYNGEE. With V trimmed by 4 bases and J by 0 bases, 10 bases remained unmatched. CDR3 protein: CASSPGQGGSSTDTQYF. CDR3 in DNA: TGTGCCAGCAGCCCAGGACAGGGCGGATCAAGCACAGATACGCAGTATTTT. Combining the CDR3 with reference TRBV9 and TRBJ2-3 gives the whole variable domain DSGVTQTPKHLITATGQRVTLRCSPRSGDLSVYWYQQSLDQGLQFLIQYYNGEERAKGNILERFSAQQFPDLHSELNLSSLELGDSALYFCASSPGQGGSSTDTQYFGPGTRLTVL.

The chain has TRBV5-4 and TRBJ1-1; perhaps TRBD1 as D (5 bases). Trimming removed 4 bases at V and 1 base at J, with 14 bases between. The germline CDR1 and CDR2 sequences are SGHNT and YYREEE (reference sequence). CDR3 length: 15 amino acids. The DNA of the CDR3 is TGTGCCAGCAGCCCCGCGGGGGAATGGAACACTGAAGCTTTCTTT. The encoded protein is CASSPAGEWNTEAFF.